What follows is one T cell receptor (beta chain) and its context. This specimen comes from a study of identical twins. MiXCR, applied by TCRdb to the 5' RACE reads, yields one record per CDR3 protein. This table holds some 630,000 distinct CDR3 sequences, 7.1% found once. These data are also associated with another study on yellow fever vaccine responses in identical twins.

Sequenced: PBMCs. The source is a woman between 18 and 29 years old in good health.

The CDR3 here is CASGGRPTDTQYF. The DNA for the CDR3 is TGTGCCAGCGGGGGGCGACCCACAGATACGCAGTATTTT. The rearrangement joins TRBV3-1 to TRBJ2-3; D might be TRBD1 or TRBD2, each matching 6 bases. Germline V gives CDR1 LGHDT, CDR2 YNNKEL (reference sequence). CDR3 length: 13 amino acids. V was shortened by 8 bases and J by 2 bases, with 11 bases between the two germline ends.